This T cell receptor (beta chain) appears in the sequencing data of a study of Ad26.COV2.S vaccination and SARS-CoV-2 variants. Turning to the study itself: Ad26.COV2.S shots went into the muscle once or twice, 56 days apart.

The data were produced by immunoSEQ multiplex PCR, yet TCRdb's version contains in-frame clones alone and is incomplete. The top ten hold around 10% of the sample, which has approximately 240,000 clones, over 75% seen once. The study, taken as a whole, reports: Quantification of TCR breadth and depth may have yielded underestimates of total T cell responses.

A remark on this clone: Antigen unknown.

Per the germline V gene, CDR1 is LGHNT and CDR2 is FRNRAP. The CDR3 has 13 amino acids. V gave up 7 bases and J gave up 4 bases; unmatched junction bases: 5. Indicated treatment: about 20 received Ad26.COV2.S at low or high dose, single or two shots; 5 received placebo; per-sample allocation not given. Samples were taken on day 63 after the first vaccine or placebo injection. A Boston adult aged 18-55 years was the donor. This receptor was obtained from a person aged 18-60 years who received the Ad26.COV2.S COVID-19 vaccine or a placebo. The chain recombines TRBV12-5 with TRBJ2-5, with 8 bases lining up with TRBD1. The sequencing here drew on peripheral blood, taken in a trial of Ad26.COV2.S vaccine versus placebo. The CDR3 DNA follows: TGTGCTAGTGCCGGAGACAGGGGAGAGACCCAGTACTTC. As protein: CASAGDRGETQYF.